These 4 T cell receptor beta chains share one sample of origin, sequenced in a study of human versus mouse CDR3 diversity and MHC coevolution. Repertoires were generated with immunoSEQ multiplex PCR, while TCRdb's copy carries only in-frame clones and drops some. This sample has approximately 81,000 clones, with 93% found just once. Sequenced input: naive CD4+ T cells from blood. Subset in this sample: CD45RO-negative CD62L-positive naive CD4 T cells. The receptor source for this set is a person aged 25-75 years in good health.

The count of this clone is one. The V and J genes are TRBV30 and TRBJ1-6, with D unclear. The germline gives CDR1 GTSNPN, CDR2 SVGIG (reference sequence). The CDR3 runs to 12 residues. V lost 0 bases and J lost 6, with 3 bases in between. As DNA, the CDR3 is TGTGCCTGGAGTGTAGCTAATTCACCCCTCCACTTT. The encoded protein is CAWSVANSPLHF.

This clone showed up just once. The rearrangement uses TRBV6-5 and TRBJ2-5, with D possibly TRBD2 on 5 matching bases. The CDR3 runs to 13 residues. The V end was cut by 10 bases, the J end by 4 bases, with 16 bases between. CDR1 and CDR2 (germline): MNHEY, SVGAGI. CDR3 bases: TGTGCCACCCGGAGGCAAAAAGGAGAGACCCAGTACTTC. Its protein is CATRRQKGETQYF.

In DNA form, the CDR3 reads TGTGCCATCAGTGGGACAGGGGACGGCAATCAGCCCCAGCATTTT. It translates to CAISGTGDGNQPQHF. This sequence joins TRBV10-3 and TRBJ1-5, with 9 bases lining up with TRBD1. V shed 4 bases, J shed 2 bases, and the junction held 3 bases outside the gene matches. CDR3 length: 15 residues. CDR1 is ENHRY, CDR2 SYGVKD, per germline.

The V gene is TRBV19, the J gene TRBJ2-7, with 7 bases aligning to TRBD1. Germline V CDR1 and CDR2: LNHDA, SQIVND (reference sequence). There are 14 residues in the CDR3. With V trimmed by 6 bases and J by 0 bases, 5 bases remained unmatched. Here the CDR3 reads CASRTGPSSYEQYF. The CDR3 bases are TGTGCCAGTAGGACAGGGCCGAGCTCCTACGAGCAGTACTTC.